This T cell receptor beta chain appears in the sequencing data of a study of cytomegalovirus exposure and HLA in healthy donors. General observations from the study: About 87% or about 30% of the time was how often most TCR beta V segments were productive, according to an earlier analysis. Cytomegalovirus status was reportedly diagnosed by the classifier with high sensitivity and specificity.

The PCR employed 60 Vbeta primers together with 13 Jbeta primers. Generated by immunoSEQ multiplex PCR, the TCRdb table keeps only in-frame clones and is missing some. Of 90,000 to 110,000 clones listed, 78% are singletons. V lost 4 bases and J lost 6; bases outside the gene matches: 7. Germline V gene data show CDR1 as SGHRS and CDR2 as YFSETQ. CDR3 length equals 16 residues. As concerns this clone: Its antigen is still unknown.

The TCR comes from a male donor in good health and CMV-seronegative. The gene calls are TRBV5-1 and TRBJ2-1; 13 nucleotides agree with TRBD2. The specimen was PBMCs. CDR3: CASSPPTSGGGNEQFF. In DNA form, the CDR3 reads TGCGCCAGCAGCCCTCCCACTAGCGGGGGGGGCAATGAGCAGTTCTTC.